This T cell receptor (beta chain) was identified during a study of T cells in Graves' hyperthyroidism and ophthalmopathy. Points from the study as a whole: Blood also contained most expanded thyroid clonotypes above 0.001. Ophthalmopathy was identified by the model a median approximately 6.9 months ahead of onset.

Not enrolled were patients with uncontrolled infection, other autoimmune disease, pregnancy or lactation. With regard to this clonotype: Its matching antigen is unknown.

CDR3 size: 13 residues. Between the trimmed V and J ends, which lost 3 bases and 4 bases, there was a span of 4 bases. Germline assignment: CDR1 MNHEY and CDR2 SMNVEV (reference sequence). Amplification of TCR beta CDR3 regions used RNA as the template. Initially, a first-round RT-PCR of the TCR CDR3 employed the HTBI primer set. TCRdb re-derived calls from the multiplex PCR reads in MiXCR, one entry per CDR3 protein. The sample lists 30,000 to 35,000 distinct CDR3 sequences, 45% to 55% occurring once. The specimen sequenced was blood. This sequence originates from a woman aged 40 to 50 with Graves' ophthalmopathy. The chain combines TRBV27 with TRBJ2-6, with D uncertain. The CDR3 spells CASSFTGANVLTF. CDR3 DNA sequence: TGTGCCAGCAGTTTTACGGGGGCCAACGTCCTGACTTTC.